This T cell receptor (beta chain) was obtained from a study of CD8+CD57+ T cells in acquired aplastic anemia. The wider study: Roughly 3 ug was the average amount of DNA from sorted CD4+ and CD8+ cells. Roughly 10.8 million reads were obtained on average for healthy donor CD4+ cells.

CDR3 and TCR beta VDJ profiling relied on a genomic DNA template. TCRdb re-analysed the reads in MiXCR, keeping a single row per CDR3 protein. The sample lists 150,000 or so distinct CDR3 sequences; 50% to 75% were seen once. This CDR3 contains 16 residues. Germline V gene lookup returns CDR1 SGHVS and CDR2 FNYEAQ. V lost 0 bases and J lost 0; bases outside the gene matches: 2. A word on this clonotype: The antigen is undetermined.

The study, taken as a whole, reports: Common to patients and controls were 25 to 30 CD8+ CDR3 sequences. Patients and controls had CD8+ Simpson's diversity values that were not significantly distinct.

V is TRBV7-6 and J is TRBJ2-1, with 7 bases matching TRBD2. The TCR sequence derives from a human donor in good health. The sample was sorted CD4+, CD8+, or CD8+CD57+ T cells (not recorded which) from PBMCs. CDR3 sequence (DNA): TGTGCCAGCAGCTTAGCCCCGGGGGGCTCCTACAATGAGCAGTTCTTC. This encodes CASSLAPGGSYNEQFF.